The 2 T cell receptor beta chains reported below all come from one sample, sequenced in a study of blood T cell repertoires in COVID-19. Libraries were prepared by immunoSEQ multiplex PCR; TCRdb keeps only in-frame clonotypes and omits some of them. The repertoire holds 150,000 to 200,000 clones, roughly four fifths seen once, with about 10% in the top ten. Sequenced sample: peripheral blood. The source of these receptors is a woman in her 40s with COVID-19, enrolled during active disease.

The J gene is TRBJ1-1, the V gene TRBV29-1; 8 bases align to TRBD1. Germline V lookup: CDR1 SQVTM, CDR2 ANQGSEA. The junction had 15 bases not matched to a gene; V was cut back by 3 bases and J by 3 bases. The CDR3 totals 17 residues. CDR3 in amino acids: CSVDPIRTHRGDTEAFF. CDR3 sequence (DNA): TGCAGCGTTGATCCGATCCGAACACACAGGGGGGACACTGAAGCTTTCTTT.

The chain recombines TRBV5-6 with TRBJ1-3, with 7 bases lining up with TRBD1. CDR3 length: 14 residues. Germline-derived CDR1 and CDR2 are SGHDT and YYEEEE. V dropped 4 bases and J dropped 4; count of bases not matched to a gene: 5. The CDR3 DNA follows: TGTGCCAGCAGCCAAGGGACAGACGGAAACACCATATATTTT. This encodes CASSQGTDGNTIYF.